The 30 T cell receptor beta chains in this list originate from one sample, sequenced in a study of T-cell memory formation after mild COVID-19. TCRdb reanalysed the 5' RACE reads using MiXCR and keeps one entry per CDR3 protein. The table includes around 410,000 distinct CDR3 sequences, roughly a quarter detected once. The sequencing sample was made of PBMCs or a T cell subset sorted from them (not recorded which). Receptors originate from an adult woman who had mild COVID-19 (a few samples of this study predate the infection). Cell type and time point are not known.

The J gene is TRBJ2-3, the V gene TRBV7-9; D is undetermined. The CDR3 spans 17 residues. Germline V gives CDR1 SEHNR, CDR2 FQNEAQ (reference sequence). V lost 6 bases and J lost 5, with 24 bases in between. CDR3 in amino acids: CASRGTKSGARQDTQYF. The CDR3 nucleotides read TGTGCCAGCAGAGGCACGAAGTCAGGCGCCAGGCAAGATACGCAGTATTTT.

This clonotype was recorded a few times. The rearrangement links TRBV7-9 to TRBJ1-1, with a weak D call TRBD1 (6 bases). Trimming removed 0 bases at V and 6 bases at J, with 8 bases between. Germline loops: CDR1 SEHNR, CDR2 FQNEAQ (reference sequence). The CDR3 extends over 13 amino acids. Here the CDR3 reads CASSLAGGAEAFF. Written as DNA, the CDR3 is TGTGCCAGCAGCTTAGCCGGGGGCGCTGAAGCTTTCTTT.

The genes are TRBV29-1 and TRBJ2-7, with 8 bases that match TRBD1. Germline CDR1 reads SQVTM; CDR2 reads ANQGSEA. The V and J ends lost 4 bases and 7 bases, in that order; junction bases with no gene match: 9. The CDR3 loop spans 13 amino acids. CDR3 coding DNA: TGCAGCGTTGTTTACAGGGGGGAGAAGGAGCAGTACTTC. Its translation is CSVVYRGEKEQYF.

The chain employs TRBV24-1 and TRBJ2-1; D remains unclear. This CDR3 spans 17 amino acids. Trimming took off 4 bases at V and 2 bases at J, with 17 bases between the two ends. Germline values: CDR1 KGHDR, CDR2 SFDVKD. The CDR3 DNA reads TGTGCCACCAGTGAGGGCATGGGGTACATCCCCTACAATGAGCAGTTCTTC. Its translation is CATSEGMGYIPYNEQFF.

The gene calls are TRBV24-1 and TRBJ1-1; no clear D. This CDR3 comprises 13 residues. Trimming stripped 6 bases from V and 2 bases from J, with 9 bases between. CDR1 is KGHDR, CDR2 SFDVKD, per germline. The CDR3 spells CATSFSDNTEAFF. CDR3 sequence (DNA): TGTGCCACCAGTTTCTCGGACAACACTGAAGCTTTCTTT.

CDR3 residues: CASSLALLSGTSYNEQFF. DNA of the CDR3: TGTGCCAGCAGCTTAGCCCTACTGAGCGGGACTTCCTACAATGAGCAGTTCTTC. This rearrangement joins TRBV5-6 to TRBJ2-1, with TRBD2 identical over 7 bases. This CDR3 region has 18 residues. V lost 2 bases, J lost 1 base, and 12 bases stayed unmatched. Germline values: CDR1 SGHDT, CDR2 YYEEEE. The whole variable domain, remainder taken from reference TRBV5-6 and TRBJ2-1, is DAGVTQSPTHLIKTRGQQVTLRCSPKSGHDTVSWYQQALGQGPQFIFQYYEEEERQRGNFPDRFSGHQFPNYSSELNVNALLLGDSALYLCASSLALLSGTSYNEQFFGPGTRLTVL.

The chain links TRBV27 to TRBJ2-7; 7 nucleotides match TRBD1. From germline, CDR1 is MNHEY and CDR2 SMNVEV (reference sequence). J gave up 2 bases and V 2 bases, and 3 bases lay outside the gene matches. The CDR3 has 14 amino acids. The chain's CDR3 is CASSLRDRAYEQYF. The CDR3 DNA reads TGTGCCAGCAGTTTAAGGGACAGAGCCTACGAGCAGTACTTC.

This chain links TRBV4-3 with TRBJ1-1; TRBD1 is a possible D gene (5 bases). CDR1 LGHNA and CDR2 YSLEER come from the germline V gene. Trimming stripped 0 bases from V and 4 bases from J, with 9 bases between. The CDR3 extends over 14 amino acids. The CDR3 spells CASSQDQGSTEAFF. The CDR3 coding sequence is TGCGCCAGCAGCCAAGATCAGGGAAGCACTGAAGCTTTCTTT.

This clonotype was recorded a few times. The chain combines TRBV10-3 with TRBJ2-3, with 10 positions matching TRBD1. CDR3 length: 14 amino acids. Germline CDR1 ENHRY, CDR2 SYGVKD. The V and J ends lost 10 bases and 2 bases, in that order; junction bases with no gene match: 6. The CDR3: CATRDRGYTDTQYF. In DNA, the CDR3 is TGTGCCACCCGGGACAGGGGATACACAGATACGCAGTATTTT.

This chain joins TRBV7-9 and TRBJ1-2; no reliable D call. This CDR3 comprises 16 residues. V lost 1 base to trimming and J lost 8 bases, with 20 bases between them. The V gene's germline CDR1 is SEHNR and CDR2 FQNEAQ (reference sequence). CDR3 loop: CASSLGETGPIGGYTF. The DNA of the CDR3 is TGTGCCAGCAGCTTAGGGGAAACCGGGCCCATTGGCGGCTACACCTTC.

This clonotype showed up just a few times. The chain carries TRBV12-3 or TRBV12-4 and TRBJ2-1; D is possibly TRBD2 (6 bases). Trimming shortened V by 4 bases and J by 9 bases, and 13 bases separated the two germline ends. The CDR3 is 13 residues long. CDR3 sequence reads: CASSYGSGGEQFF. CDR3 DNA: TGTGCCAGCAGTTATGGTAGCGGAGGTGAGCAGTTCTTC.

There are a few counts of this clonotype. As DNA, the CDR3 is TGCAGTGCTAGTCCCTGGACTAGCGGGAGAGAGACCCAGTACTTC. Its protein product is CSASPWTSGRETQYF. The rearrangement joins TRBV20-1 to TRBJ2-5; the match to TRBD2 covers 13 bases. The CDR3 length is 15 residues. Trimming took 3 bases from V and 4 from J; bases not matched to a gene: 5. Germline-derived CDR1 and CDR2 are DFQATT and SNEGSKA (reference sequence).

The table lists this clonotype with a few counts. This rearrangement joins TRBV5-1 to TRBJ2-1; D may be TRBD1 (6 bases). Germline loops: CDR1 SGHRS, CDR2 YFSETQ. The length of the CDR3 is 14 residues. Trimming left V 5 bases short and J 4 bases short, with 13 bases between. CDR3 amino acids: CASRGAEKYNEQFF. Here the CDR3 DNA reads TGCGCCAGCAGGGGGGCGGAAAAATACAATGAGCAGTTCTTC.

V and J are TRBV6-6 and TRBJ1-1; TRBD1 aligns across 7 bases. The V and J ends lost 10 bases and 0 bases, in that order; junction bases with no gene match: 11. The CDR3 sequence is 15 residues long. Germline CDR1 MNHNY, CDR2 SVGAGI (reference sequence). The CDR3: CATDGTGVVNTEAFF. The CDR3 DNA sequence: TGTGCCACCGACGGAACAGGGGTTGTGAACACTGAAGCTTTCTTT.

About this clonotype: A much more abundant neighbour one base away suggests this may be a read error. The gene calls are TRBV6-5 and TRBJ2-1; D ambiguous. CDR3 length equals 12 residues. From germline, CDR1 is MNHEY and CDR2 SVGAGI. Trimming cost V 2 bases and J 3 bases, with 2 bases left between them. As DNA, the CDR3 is TGTGCCAGCAGTTACGGCTACAATGAGCAGTTCTTC. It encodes CASSYGYNEQFF.

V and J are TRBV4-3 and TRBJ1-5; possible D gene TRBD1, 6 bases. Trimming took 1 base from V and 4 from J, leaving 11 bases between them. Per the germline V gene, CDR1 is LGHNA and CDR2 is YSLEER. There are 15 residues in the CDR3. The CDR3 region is CASSQVEGVNQPQHF. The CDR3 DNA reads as TGCGCCAGCAGCCAAGTGGAGGGGGTGAATCAGCCCCAGCATTTT.

This CDR3 reads CASKGYNEQFF. CDR3 in DNA: TGTGCCAGCAAGGGTTACAATGAGCAGTTCTTC. The chain employs TRBV25-1 and TRBJ2-1; D call uncertain. Between the trimmed V and J ends, which lost 7 bases and 4 bases, there was a span of 5 bases. The CDR3 is 11 amino acids. Germline assignment: CDR1 MGHDK and CDR2 SYGVNS. Together with reference TRBV25-1 and TRBJ2-1, the CDR3 gives the full variable domain: EADIYQTPRYLVIGTGKKITLECSQTMGHDKMYWYQQDPGMELHLIHYSYGVNSTEKGDLSSESTVSRIRTEHFPLTLESARPSHTSQYLCASKGYNEQFFGPGTRLTVL.

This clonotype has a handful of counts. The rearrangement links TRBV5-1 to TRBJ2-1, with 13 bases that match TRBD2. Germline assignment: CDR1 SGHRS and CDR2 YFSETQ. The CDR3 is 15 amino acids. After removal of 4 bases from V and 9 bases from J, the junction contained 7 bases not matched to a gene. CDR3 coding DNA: TGCGCCAGCAGCCCAACTAGCGGGGGGGCCCGTGAGCAGTTCTTC. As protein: CASSPTSGGAREQFF.

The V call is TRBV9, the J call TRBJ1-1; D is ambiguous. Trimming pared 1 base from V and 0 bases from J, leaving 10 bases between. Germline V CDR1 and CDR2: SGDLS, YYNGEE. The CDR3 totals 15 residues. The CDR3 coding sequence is TGTGCCAGCAGCGTACAAGGAGCCATGAACACTGAAGCTTTCTTT. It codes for CASSVQGAMNTEAFF.

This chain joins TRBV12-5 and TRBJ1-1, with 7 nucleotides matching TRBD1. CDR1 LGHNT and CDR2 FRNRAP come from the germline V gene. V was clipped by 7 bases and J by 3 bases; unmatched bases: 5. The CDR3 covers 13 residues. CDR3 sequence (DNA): TGTGCTAGTGTCCAGGGGGGGTACACTGAAGCTTTCTTT. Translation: CASVQGGYTEAFF.

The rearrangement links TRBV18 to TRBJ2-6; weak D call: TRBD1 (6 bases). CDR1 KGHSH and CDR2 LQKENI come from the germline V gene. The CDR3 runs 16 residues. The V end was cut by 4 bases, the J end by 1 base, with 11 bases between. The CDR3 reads CASSLGTLSGANVLTF. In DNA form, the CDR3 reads TGTGCCAGCTCACTAGGGACACTTTCTGGGGCCAACGTCCTGACTTTC.

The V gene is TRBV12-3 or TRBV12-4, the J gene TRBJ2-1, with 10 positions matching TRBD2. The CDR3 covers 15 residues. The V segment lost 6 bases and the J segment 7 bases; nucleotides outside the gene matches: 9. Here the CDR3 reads CASSLSGRAKNEQFF. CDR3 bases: TGTGCCAGCAGCCTAAGCGGGAGGGCTAAGAATGAGCAGTTCTTC.

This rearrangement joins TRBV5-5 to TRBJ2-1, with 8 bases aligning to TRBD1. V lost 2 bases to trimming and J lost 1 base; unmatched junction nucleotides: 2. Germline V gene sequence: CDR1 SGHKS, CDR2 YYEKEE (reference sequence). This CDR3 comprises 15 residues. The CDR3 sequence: CASSLQGDSYNEQFF. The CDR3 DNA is TGTGCCAGCAGCTTACAGGGGGATTCCTACAATGAGCAGTTCTTC.

CDR3 DNA sequence: TGTGCCAGCAGCTTAGATGCGAACACTGAAGCTTTCTTT. This encodes CASSLDANTEAFF. This chain joins TRBV7-9 and TRBJ1-1, with D hard to call. CDR3 length: 13 amino acids. Germline V CDR1 and CDR2: SEHNR, FQNEAQ (reference sequence). V gave up 1 base and J gave up 1 base, with 4 bases separating them.

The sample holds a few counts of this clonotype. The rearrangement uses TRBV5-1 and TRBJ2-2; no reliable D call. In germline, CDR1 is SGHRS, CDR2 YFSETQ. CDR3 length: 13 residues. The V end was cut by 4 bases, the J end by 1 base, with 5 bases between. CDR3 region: CASSPKNTGELFF. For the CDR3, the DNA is TGCGCCAGCAGCCCAAAGAACACCGGGGAGCTGTTTTTT. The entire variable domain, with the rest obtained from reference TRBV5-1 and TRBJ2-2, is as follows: KAGVTQTPRYLIKTRGQQVTLSCSPISGHRSVSWYQQTPGQGLQFLFEYFSETQRNKGNFPGRFSGRQFSNSRSEMNVSTLELGDSALYLCASSPKNTGELFFGEGSRLTVL.

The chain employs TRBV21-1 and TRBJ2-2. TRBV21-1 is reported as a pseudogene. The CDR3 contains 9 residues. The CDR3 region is CPWIGELFF. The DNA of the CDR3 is TGTCCTTGGATCGGGGAGCTGTTTTTT.

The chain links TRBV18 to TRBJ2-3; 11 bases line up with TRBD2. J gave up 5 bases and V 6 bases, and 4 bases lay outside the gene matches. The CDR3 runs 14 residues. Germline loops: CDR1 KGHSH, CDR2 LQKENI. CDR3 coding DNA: TGTGCCAGCTCCACTAGCGGGAGTGAAGATACGCAGTATTTT. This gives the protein CASSTSGSEDTQYF. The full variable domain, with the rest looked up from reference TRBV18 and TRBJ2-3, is NAGVMQNPRHLVRRRGQEARLRCSPMKGHSHVYWYRQLPEEGLKFMVYLQKENIIDESGMPKERFSAEFPKEGPSILRIQQVVRGDSAAYFCASSTSGSEDTQYFGPGTRLTVL.

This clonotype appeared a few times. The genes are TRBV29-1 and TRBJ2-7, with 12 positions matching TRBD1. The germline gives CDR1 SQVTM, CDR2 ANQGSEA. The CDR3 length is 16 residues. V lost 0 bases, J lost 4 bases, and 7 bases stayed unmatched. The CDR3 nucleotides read TGCAGCGTTGAAGACCGGGACAGGGGGCGCGAATACGAGCAGTACTTC. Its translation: CSVEDRDRGREYEQYF.

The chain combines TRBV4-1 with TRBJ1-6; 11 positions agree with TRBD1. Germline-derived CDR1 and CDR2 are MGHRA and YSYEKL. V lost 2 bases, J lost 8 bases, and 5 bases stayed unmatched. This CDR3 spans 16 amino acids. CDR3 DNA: TGCGCCAGCAGCCAACCCGGACAGGGGGCTTATTCACCCCTCCACTTT. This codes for CASSQPGQGAYSPLHF.

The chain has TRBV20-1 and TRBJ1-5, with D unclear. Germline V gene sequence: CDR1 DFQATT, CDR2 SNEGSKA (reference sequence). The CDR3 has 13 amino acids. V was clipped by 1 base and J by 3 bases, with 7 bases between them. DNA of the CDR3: TGCAGTGCTAGAGTTGGGTCCAATCAGCCCCAGCATTTT. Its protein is CSARVGSNQPQHF.